This record concerns one T cell receptor beta chain sequence. No cognate antigen has been identified for it. Base quality data are lacking; no much larger clone is found one base away. This entry is derived from a study of identical twins (dated by TCRdb to between 2015 and 2016). For context, the study as a whole: TCR alpha and beta repertoires from monozygotic twins, unrelated adults of various ages and cord blood were deep-sequenced to test whether fetal clonotypes persist. Replicate twin experiments were performed at different times using different library preparation protocols to rule out contamination.

Points the paper makes about the study in general: Recombination models systematically underestimated out-of-frame TCR alpha sharing in monozygotic twins but agreed with sharing between unrelated individuals. Fewer insertions were carried by abundant cord blood beta clonotypes; a weaker similar trend was observed in young adult naive repertoires, while no such trend was observed in memory repertoires. Because the same donors could not be followed over many years, the conclusions depended on cross-sectional statistical analysis. The excess sharing between twins in beta out-of-frame sequences was weaker because fewer shared sequences reduced the signal-to-noise ratio. Zero-insertion analyses could be partly confounded by invariant T cells such as MAIT and iNKT, although diverse VJ usage argued against such confounding for most clonotypes. Compared with coincidental sharing between unrelated individuals, an excess of low generation-probability sequences was observed among out-of-frame TCR alpha sequences shared between twins.

The method was 5' RACE. Data came from an Illumina HiSeq 2000. A universal primer binding site was introduced by template switching, and a unique molecular identifier was present in the final cDNA, enabling accurate counting of TCR cDNA molecules. Specific primers in the conserved constant-segment region were used to synthesize first-strand cDNA for TCR alpha and beta chains. To control for contamination, each cDNA library was double barcoded with a SMART-Mk sample barcode plus Illumina barcodes. TruSeq adapter sequences, together with Illumina sample barcodes, were added in two successive PCR steps. Sequencing of the TCR alpha and beta cDNA libraries was done on the Illumina HiSeq platform using custom primers. In the authors' own workflow: Raw reads were processed with MiGEC to extract unique molecular identifiers, and MiXCR was used to determine CDR3 positions. For each individual, recombination models were inferred using an EM algorithm with the repgenHMM and IGoR tools. Shared clonotype analysis was performed with the tcR package in R, normalizing sharing by the product of cloneset sizes. Out-of-frame nonproductive sequences were analyzed to study raw recombination free of thymic and clonal selection effects. TCRdb trimmed the raw reads at Q25, called clones with MiXCR and kept productive beta chains. Every entry covers one CDR3 protein and lists the most common genes and DNA from its rows. In this record, the V and J calls reflect TCRdb's handling and not the investigators' own analysis. This sample lists about 1.7 million distinct CDR3 sequences; roughly 35% were detected once. The ten largest make up less than 0.35% of the sample.

Taken from cysteine to phenylalanine, the CDR3 has 14 residues. The retained sequence is limited to the CDR3, 42 bases, with the frame set at the first base. Germline trimming: 6 bases from V, 0 bases from J; junction bases outside gene matches: 5. CDR1 is given as DFQATT and CDR2 as SNEGSKA, both from the germline V gene (reference sequence). Every donor in the study was a healthy Caucasian. The receptor chain draws on TRBV20-1 and TRBJ1-5; 7 nucleotides in the junction match TRBD1. This sequence was found in a newborn girl in good health. Sequencing was carried out using cord blood. At the DNA level, the sequence is TGCAGTGCCAGGGGGTCGTATAGCAATCAGCCCCAGCATTTT. Translated, it reads CSARGSYSNQPQHF.